Sequencing of this T cell receptor (beta chain) was carried out in a study of blood T cell repertoires in COVID-19. About the study: Nucleic acid was either cDNA or gDNA, and it came from T cells, B-cell-depleted T cells, or PBMCs.

As originally analysed: Estimation of nucleated cell counts was performed using reference gene primer amplification. Profiling relied on immunoSEQ multiplex PCR, and the TCRdb table lists in-frame clones only, not all of them. V and J calls and clone size are copied from that table; D and trimming were computed from the DNA. Among roughly 190,000 clones, approximately 79% were seen once, and the ten largest hold approximately 4.7%. V lost 6 bases to trimming and J lost 3 bases, with 11 bases between them. The CDR3 totals 13 residues. Germline-derived CDR1 and CDR2 are MNHEY and SVGAGI. The study recruited people aged about 18 to 90 years across about two dozen US areas. Participants' own reports of clinical history determined their cohort assignment.

This TCR came from a woman in her sixties or seventies with acute COVID-19. The sample taken for sequencing was PBMCs or T cells enriched from blood (not recorded which). The chain is built from TRBV6-5 and TRBJ1-1; a weak D match, TRBD1 (5 bases). CDR3 loop: CASRSRGDTEAFF. In DNA form, the CDR3 reads TGTGCCAGCAGGAGCCGGGGGGACACTGAAGCTTTCTTT.